This T cell receptor beta chain emerged from a study of CD8 T cells in acute hepatitis C reinfection (TCRdb year 2021). Context from the whole study: This study examined the TCRbeta repertoire of CD8+ T cells that recognize the HCV NS3-1073 epitope, both during acute infection and after viral clearance. A few spontaneous resolvers provided paired acute and follow-up samples. Broad study findings and their caveats: The NS3-1073 specific repertoires were highly diverse, and diversity did not differ significantly among acute resolver, follow-up resolver and acute chronic samples. No follow-up repertoires were available for chronically infected subjects, since NS3-1073 specific cells were too rare to be sorted. CDR3 sequences shared with other epitopes were rarely observed, and exact matching may have been limited by differing sequencing approaches. Some twelve public clonotypes were found regardless of outcome, and V04-02/J02-02 was used by one public clonotype. Preferential use of the TRBV04 and TRBV06 gene families was observed in all groups, and this preferential usage was not explained by overrepresentation in the naive pool. Because bulk sequencing was performed on the TCRbeta chain only, alphabeta pairing of public clonotypes could not be determined.

Genomic DNA was extracted from the FACS-sorted cells, and the TCRbeta chains were sequenced by the commercial immunoSEQ service. On the authors' methods: ImmunoSEQ Analyzer software v3.0 and R v3.5.1 were the tools used to analyze the repertoire data. Only productive rearrangements were analyzed, because any sequences with stop codons or out-of-frame rearrangements were filtered out. The sequencing provider supplied the metrics for Simpson diversity, Shannon entropy, CDR3 length and nucleotide addition. Clonotypes were grouped by frequency as dominant, sub-dominant, low or lowest abundance, and most analyses excluded clonotypes below 0.1%. A CDR3 amino acid clonotype was called public if the clonotype appeared in at least two subjects at a cumulative frequency of at least 0.5%. TCRdb provides this immuneACCESS table in a form limited to in-frame rearrangements. Some clones are lacking; in checked studies, under half of them reflect an unresolved V gene, and why the rest are absent is not known. From that table come the V and J calls and clone size; the DNA was used to work out D and trimming. This sample lists 30,000 to 45,000 clones; 80% to 90% were detected once. The top ten constitute over 9.5% of the sample.

The meaning of the sample's time point label: naive CD8 control sorted from an acute-time-point sample. Enrolled in the Montreal Hepatitis C Cohort (HEPCO) in Canada, the donors were people who inject drugs, and these donors were followed every 3 months. Acute primary HCV infection was defined as a positive HCV RNA or antibody test after a negative test within the previous 24 weeks. Antibodies against CD3, CD8 and CD45RO were used for surface staining, and dead cells were excluded with an aqua fixable dye. The cohort included fewer than 10 spontaneous resolvers, defined as subjects with HCV RNA clearance within 24 weeks. Frozen stocks of peripheral blood mononuclear cells were first thawed, after which negative isolation of CD8+ T cells was carried out using the MACS CD8+ T cell Isolation Kit. Cells were sorted on a BD FACSAria II cell sorter. This clone was seen once. The specificity of this receptor is unknown. No much larger clone exists at a distance of one base, and base qualities are not known.

Inclusive of the bounding cysteine and phenylalanine, the CDR3 is 15 residues long. Of the read, only the CDR3 DNA is kept; its 45 bases are in frame from base 1. For CDR1 and CDR2, the germline V gene lists SGHTS and YDEGEE. V loses 1 base, J loses 3 bases, and the germline ends lie 14 bases apart. The V and J genes are TRBV5-8 and TRBJ2-7, with the D gene possibly TRBD1 or TRBD2, each one fitting 7 bases. Material: naive CD8+ T cells from PBMCs. In light of the paper, this sample's cell subset or site label describes: sorted total naive CD45RO-negative CD8+ T cells. This clonotype was obtained from a woman aged 18-29 years who spontaneously cleared hepatitis C infection. The DNA reads as follows: TGTGCCAGCAGCTTGAATACAGGGGACTACTACGAGCAGTACTTC. Its protein is CASSLNTGDYYEQYF.